This passage covers 12 T cell receptor beta chains from one sample sequenced in a study of T-cell memory formation after mild COVID-19. TCRdb redid the calling of the 5' RACE reads with MiXCR, one entry per CDR3 protein. Here the sample spans 92,000 or so distinct CDR3 sequences, about 13% being singletons. Specimen: PBMCs or a T cell subset sorted from them (not recorded which). These receptors came from an adult woman who had mild COVID-19 (a few samples of this study predate the infection). Cell type and time point are not known.

This clonotype has just a few counts. The CDR3 sequence is CAISDRGGLYGYTF. The CDR3 nucleotides are TGTGCCATCAGCGATCGGGGGGGTTTGTATGGCTACACCTTC. This rearrangement joins TRBV10-3 to TRBJ1-2, with a possible D match to TRBD1 (5 bases). CDR3 size: 14 residues. Germline loops: CDR1 ENHRY, CDR2 SYGVKD. V lost 6 bases and J lost 5, with 16 bases in between.

This clonotype was seen a few times. The chain carries TRBV27 and TRBJ2-3; TRBD2 matches 7 bases. V trimming: 5 bases; J trimming: 5 bases; junction bases outside the gene matches: 10. The CDR3 is 15 residues long. Germline CDR1 MNHEY, CDR2 SMNVEV (reference sequence). CDR3: CASSPLAGVGDTQYF. The CDR3 DNA reads TGTGCCAGCAGTCCCCTTGCGGGGGTAGGAGATACGCAGTATTTT.

A few counts support this clonotype. The V gene is TRBV4-1, the J gene TRBJ2-3; D remains unclear. The CDR3 is made up of 16 amino acids. Trimming pared 3 bases from V and 2 bases from J, leaving 15 bases between. Germline V lookup: CDR1 MGHRA, CDR2 YSYEKL. CDR3: CASSHRTVDYTDTQYF. CDR3 in DNA: TGCGCCAGCAGCCATCGGACGGTTGATTACACAGATACGCAGTATTTT.

This clonotype appeared a few times. The chain joins TRBV6-5 to TRBJ2-1; possibly TRBD2 for D (7 bases). The CDR3 totals 15 residues. Trimming took off 6 bases at V and 8 bases at J, with 20 bases between the two ends. Germline V lookup: CDR1 MNHEY, CDR2 SVGAGI. The CDR3 DNA sequence: TGTGCCAGCAGCCGCGAGGGGGGGGCCCAAGATGAGCAGTTCTTC. Its translation is CASSREGGAQDEQFF.

V usage is TRBV15 and J usage is TRBJ2-5, with TRBD2 matching over 10 bases. J was trimmed by 5 bases and V by 7 bases; bases with no gene match: 10. This CDR3 has 15 residues. Germline loops: CDR1 LNHNV, CDR2 YYDKDF (reference sequence). The CDR3 protein is CATTATSGLRETQYF. The CDR3 DNA sequence: TGTGCCACCACCGCGACTAGCGGGCTACGGGAGACCCAGTACTTC.

This clonotype was seen a few times. This chain connects TRBV27 to TRBJ2-1, with TRBD2 matching 12 bases. Germline values: CDR1 MNHEY, CDR2 SMNVEV (reference sequence). Losses at the gene ends were 0 bases for V and 7 bases for J; bases not matched to a gene: 7. The CDR3 spans 17 residues. Here the CDR3 DNA reads TGTGCCAGCAGTTTATCGCTGACTAGCGGGGGTTATAATGAGCAGTTCTTC. Translating it yields CASSLSLTSGGYNEQFF.

This clonotype occurred a few times. V and J are TRBV5-5 and TRBJ2-1; D tentatively fits TRBD1 or TRBD2 (5 bases each). CDR3 length: 15 amino acids. Germline-derived CDR1 and CDR2 are SGHKS and YYEKEE (reference sequence). The ends were cut back, 4 bases at V and 8 bases at J, with 19 bases in the middle. The CDR3 reads CASSPHGADTDEQFF. The CDR3 coding sequence is TGTGCCAGCAGCCCTCACGGGGCCGATACAGATGAGCAGTTCTTC.

The chain couples TRBV27 to TRBJ2-7; 10 positions match TRBD1. CDR1 is MNHEY, CDR2 SMNVEV, per germline (reference sequence). V shed 6 bases and J 3 bases; nucleotides not matched to a gene: 5. The CDR3 contains 14 residues. The CDR3 DNA is TGTGCCAGCAGCCCGTGGGACAGGGGCTACGAGCAGTACTTC. Residues: CASSPWDRGYEQYF.

This clonotype was found a few times. This chain connects TRBV4-1 to TRBJ2-1; 7 bases line up with TRBD2. Germline V gives CDR1 MGHRA, CDR2 YSYEKL. Trimming removed 4 bases from V and 5 bases from J; junction bases left unmatched: 8. This CDR3 has 15 residues. The CDR3 DNA follows: TGCGCCAGCAGCCTTTCGGCGGGAGCGGACAATGAGCAGTTCTTC. This gives the protein CASSLSAGADNEQFF.

This clonotype was detected only a few times. The CDR3 DNA is TGTGCCATCAGTACCGTCCTAGCGGGAGGGGGAGAGCAGTTCTTC. Protein sequence: CAISTVLAGGGEQFF. This chain connects TRBV10-3 to TRBJ2-1; 12 nucleotides match TRBD2. Germline trimming cut 5 bases from V and 10 bases from J; bases unmatched to any gene: 9. Per the germline V gene, CDR1 is ENHRY and CDR2 is SYGVKD. The CDR3 runs 15 residues.

This chain connects TRBV7-8 to TRBJ1-2, with 9 nucleotides matching TRBD1. This CDR3 region has 15 residues. Germline-derived CDR1 and CDR2 are SGHVS and FQNEAQ. Germline trimming cut 5 bases from V and 6 bases from J; bases unmatched to any gene: 10. CDR3: CASSGRDREVHGYTF. DNA for the CDR3: TGTGCCAGCAGCGGCCGGGACAGGGAAGTTCATGGCTACACCTTC.

The genes are TRBV20-1 and TRBJ2-3; 12 bases are shared with TRBD2. The CDR3 totals 19 residues. The junction had 15 bases not matched to a gene; V was cut back by 5 bases and J by 0 bases. CDR1 is DFQATT and CDR2 is SNEGSKA in the germline V gene (reference sequence). DNA for the CDR3: TGCAGTGCTCCACCCTTTACTAGCGGGGGGAGCTCTAGCACAGATACGCAGTATTTT. Amino acids: CSAPPFTSGGSSSTDTQYF.